A single sample is the source of the 31 T cell receptor beta chains below, sequenced in a study of response to subunit inactivated influenza vaccine. TCRdb used MiXCR to reprocess the RT-PCR reads, holding one entry per CDR3 protein. Of about 780,000 distinct CDR3 sequences in the sample, 15% to 20% are singletons; the top ten hold roughly a tenth. The starting material was PBMCs from blood, obtained 5 days after vaccination. These receptors were obtained from a middle-aged man who received an inactivated influenza vaccine.

This chain links TRBV20-1 with TRBJ2-5, with D possibly TRBD1 on 6 matching bases. V was trimmed by 2 bases and J by 3 bases, leaving 16 bases between them. The CDR3 covers 15 residues. Germline V gives CDR1 DFQATT, CDR2 SNEGSKA (reference sequence). The CDR3 DNA reads as TGCAGTGCTAGACACCTCTGGGACAACAAAGAGACCCAGTACTTC. Translation: CSARHLWDNKETQYF.

The genes are TRBV19 and TRBJ2-3; the match to TRBD1 covers 9 bases. Germline V gene data show CDR1 as LNHDA and CDR2 as SQIVND (reference sequence). V was pared by 5 bases and J by 0 bases, with 9 bases of the junction left unmatched. This CDR3 is 17 amino acids long. CDR3 region: CASSPYWTGASTDTQYF. Here the CDR3 DNA reads TGTGCCAGTAGTCCCTATTGGACAGGGGCGAGCACAGATACGCAGTATTTT.

The chain is built from TRBV28 and TRBJ2-1, with D uncertain. The V and J ends lost 4 bases and 8 bases respectively, with 12 bases between them. This CDR3 spans 13 amino acids. Looked up from germline, CDR1 is MDHEN and CDR2 is SYDVKM. The CDR3 region has the DNA TGTGCCAGCAGTTGGGGTGGGCTTTATGAGCAGTTCTTC. It codes for CASSWGGLYEQFF.

This clonotype was seen many times. The V and J genes are TRBV25-1 and TRBJ2-7; 12 nucleotides align to TRBD2. The V and J ends lost 6 bases and 1 base, in that order; junction bases with no gene match: 1. CDR3 length equals 14 residues. Germline loops: CDR1 MGHDK, CDR2 SYGVNS. Written as DNA, the CDR3 is TGTGCCAGCAGACTAGCGGGAGGTTCCTACGAGCAGTACTTC. Its translation: CASRLAGGSYEQYF.

This clonotype has only a few counts. The chain joins TRBV20-1 to TRBJ2-7; TRBD1 matches at 11 bases. V lost 1 base and J lost 4; bases outside the gene matches: 3. The CDR3 sequence is 14 residues long. In germline, CDR1 is DFQATT, CDR2 SNEGSKA (reference sequence). CDR3 sequence reads: CSARVGQGVYEQYF. CDR3 bases: TGCAGTGCTAGAGTGGGACAGGGGGTGTACGAGCAGTACTTC.

The chain joins TRBV27 to TRBJ2-7, with TRBD1 identical over 9 bases. V lost 5 bases and J lost 6; bases outside the gene matches: 11. Germline-derived CDR1 and CDR2 are MNHEY and SMNVEV (reference sequence). The CDR3 extends over 15 amino acids. Here the CDR3 DNA reads TGTGCCAGCAGTACTTACCGGGACAGGGTGGCCGAGCAGTACTTC. As protein: CASSTYRDRVAEQYF.

This clonotype was seen a handful of times. The chain couples TRBV28 to TRBJ2-2; 7 bases agree with TRBD2. Germline V CDR1 and CDR2: MDHEN, SYDVKM. CDR3 size: 14 residues. V trimming: 10 bases; J trimming: 3 bases; junction bases outside the gene matches: 8. The CDR3 bases are TGTGCCACCAAGATTGCGGGGGACACCGGGGAGCTGTTTTTT. It is translated as CATKIAGDTGELFF.

V usage is TRBV6-2 or TRBV6-3 and J usage is TRBJ1-2; a possible D gene is TRBD1 (5 bases). The V gene lost 2 bases and the J gene lost 5 bases, with 12 bases spanning the gap. CDR1 MNHEY and CDR2 SVGEGT come from the germline V gene. The CDR3 covers 14 residues. This CDR3 is CASSYPDSGYGYTF. As DNA, the CDR3 is TGTGCCAGCAGTTACCCAGACAGTGGATATGGCTACACCTTC.

In this sample, this clonotype turned up a few times. The chain carries TRBV15 and TRBJ1-2; weak D call: TRBD1 (5 bases). Germline CDR1 and CDR2: LNHNV and YYDKDF (reference sequence). This CDR3 comprises 14 residues. The V end lost 0 bases, the J end lost 7 bases, and 12 bases lay between the germline ends. CDR3 amino acids: CATSRDGLGPGYTF. DNA of the CDR3: TGTGCCACCAGCAGAGATGGGTTGGGACCTGGCTACACCTTC.

A few counts support this clonotype. The chain links TRBV5-1 to TRBJ1-4; D might be TRBD1 (5 bases). Trimming left V 4 bases short and J 0 bases short, with 16 bases between. Per the germline V gene, CDR1 is SGHRS and CDR2 is YFSETQ. This CDR3 is built from 17 residues. Written as DNA, the CDR3 is TGCGCCAGCAGCCCCGGGACGGACTTTACAACTAATGAAAAACTGTTTTTT. Its protein product is CASSPGTDFTTNEKLFF.

There are a few counts of this clonotype. V gene TRBV20-1 combines with J gene TRBJ2-7, with 9 bases aligning to TRBD1. The CDR3 totals 14 residues. Losses at the gene ends were 2 bases for V and 5 bases for J; bases not matched to a gene: 7. Germline V lookup: CDR1 DFQATT, CDR2 SNEGSKA (reference sequence). CDR3 DNA: TGCAGTGCTAGATTTTACAGGGGGCTCAACGAGCAGTACTTC. Its translation: CSARFYRGLNEQYF.

A few counts support this clonotype. The chain joins TRBV27 to TRBJ2-2; D not certain. This CDR3 region has 12 residues. Trimming cost V 3 bases and J 6 bases, with 5 bases left between them. Per the germline V gene, CDR1 is MNHEY and CDR2 is SMNVEV (reference sequence). The CDR3 DNA reads TGTGCCAGCAGTTTTTGGTCCGGGGAGCTGTTTTTT. Protein product: CASSFWSGELFF.

J is TRBJ1-4 and V is TRBV28; D remains ambiguous. Trimming took 7 bases from V and 6 from J, leaving 15 bases between them. Germline CDR1 and CDR2: MDHEN and SYDVKM. There are 14 residues in the CDR3. In nucleotides, the CDR3 is TGTGCCAGCAAAACAAACAGTATTGATGAAAAACTGTTTTTT. Its protein is CASKTNSIDEKLFF.

In this sample, this clonotype turned up a few times. One end of the junction is discordant with germline, which a read error may explain. The V call is TRBV19, the J call TRBJ2-4, with D possibly being TRBD1 (6 bases). The CDR3 is 16 residues long. CDR1 is LNHDA and CDR2 is SQIVND in the germline V gene (reference sequence). This CDR3 is CASSVDGQIAKNIQYF. In nucleotides, the CDR3 is TGTGCCAGTAGTGTAGACGGACAGATAGCCAAAAACATTCAGTACTTC. Drawing the rest from reference TRBV19 and TRBJ2-4, the complete variable domain is DGGITQSPKYLFRKEGQNVTLSCEQNLNHDAMYWYRQDPGQGLRLIYYSQIVNDFQKGDIAEGYSVSREKKESFPLTVTSAQKNPTAFYLCASSVDGQIAKNIQYFGAGTRLSVL.

This clonotype was detected only a few times. This chain connects TRBV5-1 to TRBJ2-7; D uncertain. The CDR3 runs to 14 residues. Per the germline V gene, CDR1 is SGHRS and CDR2 is YFSETQ. Deletions cut 0 bases from V and 5 bases from J, with 12 bases between. The CDR3 nucleotides are TGCGCCAGCAGCTTGGCCGGGCCGGCCCACGAGCAGTACTTC. Its protein product is CASSLAGPAHEQYF.

This clonotype has just a few counts. The chain combines TRBV28 with TRBJ2-1; D perhaps matches TRBD2 (5 bases). CDR3 length equals 15 residues. The V gene's germline CDR1 is MDHEN and CDR2 SYDVKM. Trimming removed 2 bases from V and 0 bases from J, with 8 bases in between. CDR3 residues: CASSLTAASYNEQFF. The CDR3 DNA reads as TGTGCCAGCAGTTTAACAGCGGCCTCCTACAATGAGCAGTTCTTC. Variable domain in full (rest from reference TRBV28 and TRBJ2-1): DVKVTQSSRYLVKRTGEKVFLECVQDMDHENMFWYRQDPGLGLRLIYFSYDVKMKEKGDIPEGYSVSREKKERFSLILESASTNQTSMYLCASSLTAASYNEQFFGPGTRLTVL.

This clonotype was counted between two and nine times. V is TRBV29-1 and J is TRBJ1-2, with D tentatively TRBD1 (6 bases). V shed 8 bases and J shed 2 bases, with 15 bases lying between them. CDR1 and CDR2 from the germline V gene are SQVTM and ANQGSEA. The CDR3 contains 13 residues. The CDR3 nucleotides read TGCAGCACTGCAGGGGACTCCAACTATGGCTACACCTTC. Its protein product is CSTAGDSNYGYTF.

The rearrangement joins TRBV10-2 to TRBJ2-7; D is ambiguous. Germline-derived CDR1 and CDR2 are WSHSY and SAAADI. The CDR3 spans 13 residues. V was pared by 3 bases and J by 2 bases, with 8 bases between. In DNA, the CDR3 is TGCGCCAGCAGTGATGACTCCACCTACGAGCAGTACTTC. Its protein product is CASSDDSTYEQYF.

This clonotype was counted a few times. J is TRBJ2-7 and V is TRBV29-1; 8 bases fit TRBD1. CDR1 and CDR2 from the germline V gene are SQVTM and ANQGSEA. V lost 5 bases and J lost 5; bases outside the gene matches: 2. The CDR3 contains 11 residues. The CDR3 nucleotides are TGCAGCGTTCACAGGGGGAACGAGCAGTACTTC. Amino acid sequence: CSVHRGNEQYF.

The rearrangement links TRBV20-1 to TRBJ1-2, with D unresolved. The CDR3 totals 14 residues. The V end was cut by 1 base, the J end by 1 base, with 10 bases between. Germline CDR1 DFQATT, CDR2 SNEGSKA (reference sequence). The CDR3 protein is CSARASSYNYGYTF. CDR3 DNA sequence: TGCAGTGCTAGAGCTTCCAGCTATAACTATGGCTACACCTTC.

The V and J genes are TRBV29-1 and TRBJ2-7; TRBD1 aligns across 7 bases. The germline CDR1 and CDR2 sequences are SQVTM and ANQGSEA. This CDR3 is built from 18 residues. The V and J ends lost 1 base and 2 bases, in that order; junction bases with no gene match: 17. CDR3 bases: TGCAGCGTTGAAGGATTTGAAGGGCACAGGGGATCCACCTACGAGCAGTACTTC. As protein: CSVEGFEGHRGSTYEQYF.

V gene TRBV18 combines with J gene TRBJ2-1; 10 bases are shared with TRBD2. The germline V gene encodes CDR1 KGHSH and CDR2 LQKENI. After removal of 1 base from V and 7 bases from J, the junction contained 7 bases not matched to a gene. The length of the CDR3 is 16 residues. The chain's CDR3 is CASSPLIAGGPNEQFF. As DNA, the CDR3 is TGTGCCAGCTCACCACTCATAGCGGGAGGTCCTAATGAGCAGTTCTTC. The variable domain in full, completed from reference TRBV18 and TRBJ2-1, reads NAGVMQNPRHLVRRRGQEARLRCSPMKGHSHVYWYRQLPEEGLKFMVYLQKENIIDESGMPKERFSAEFPKEGPSILRIQQVVRGDSAAYFCASSPLIAGGPNEQFFGPGTRLTVL.

This clonotype showed up just a few times. The rearrangement uses TRBV15 and TRBJ1-1; no clear D gene. Trimming stripped 3 bases from V and 4 bases from J, with 6 bases between. The length of the CDR3 is 12 residues. Germline loops: CDR1 LNHNV, CDR2 YYDKDF (reference sequence). The CDR3 loop is CATSRRATEAFF. The CDR3 coding sequence is TGTGCCACCAGCAGGCGGGCCACTGAAGCTTTCTTT.

The rearrangement links TRBV7-8 to TRBJ2-2, with 9 positions matching TRBD2. The trim removed 1 base at V and 5 bases at J, leaving 5 bases unmatched. The CDR3 extends over 16 amino acids. Germline CDR1 reads SGHVS; CDR2 reads FQNEAQ. In nucleotides, the CDR3 is TGTGCCAGCAGCTTAGGGAGTAGCGGGAGAACCGGGGAGCTGTTTTTT. As protein: CASSLGSSGRTGELFF.

Only a few counts were recorded for this clonotype. This rearrangement joins TRBV13 to TRBJ1-1, with D tentatively TRBD1 (5 bases). The CDR3 has 13 residues. In germline, CDR1 is PRHDT, CDR2 FYEKMQ (reference sequence). The germline V and J ends were trimmed by 6 bases and 7 bases, with 15 bases remaining between them. CDR3: CASRSPTDIEAFF. The CDR3 nucleotides read TGTGCCAGCAGAAGCCCGACGGACATTGAAGCTTTCTTT.

Only a few counts were recorded for this clonotype. The V gene is TRBV7-3, the J gene TRBJ2-1; 12 positions agree with TRBD2. After removal of 5 bases from V and 7 bases from J, the junction contained 3 bases not matched to a gene. This CDR3 is 14 amino acids long. Germline V gene data show CDR1 as SGHTA and CDR2 as FQGTGA. The CDR3 nucleotides are TGTGCCAGCAGCACTGGACTAGCGGGGAATGAGCAGTTCTTC. Translation gives CASSTGLAGNEQFF. Full variable domain (remainder filled in from reference TRBV7-3 and TRBJ2-1): GAGVSQTPSNKVTEKGKYVELRCDPISGHTALYWYRQSLGQGPEFLIYFQGTGAADDSGLPNDRFFAVRPEGSVSTLKIQRTERGDSAVYLCASSTGLAGNEQFFGPGTRLTVL.

This rearrangement joins TRBV29-1 to TRBJ2-3; 8 bases line up with TRBD2. The CDR3 contains 14 residues. Trimming took 0 bases from V and 5 from J; bases not matched to a gene: 4. Per germline, CDR1 SQVTM and CDR2 ANQGSEA. As DNA, the CDR3 is TGCAGCGTTGAAGATCCCACTAGCGGAGATACGCAGTATTTT. Residues: CSVEDPTSGDTQYF.

This clonotype was counted at least ten times. The CDR3, as DNA: TGTGCCAGCAGTTTCGGGCTCATGAACACTGAAGCTTTCTTT. Its translation: CASSFGLMNTEAFF. The V and J genes are TRBV12-3 or TRBV12-4 and TRBJ1-1, with unresolved D. The CDR3 loop spans 14 amino acids. Trimming left V 3 bases short and J 0 bases short, with 8 bases between.

This clonotype was seen only a few times. This chain joins TRBV7-2 and TRBJ2-2; 15 bases are shared with TRBD2. The CDR3 consists of 18 residues. Germline V CDR1 and CDR2: SGHTA, FQGNSA. V dropped 5 bases and J dropped 2; count of bases not matched to a gene: 6. CDR3 sequence: CASSRGTSGRLNTGELFF. Written as DNA, the CDR3 is TGTGCCAGCAGCCGGGGGACTAGCGGGAGGCTCAACACCGGGGAGCTGTTTTTT.

The rearrangement uses TRBV10-3 and TRBJ2-7; TRBD1 matches 12 bases. Germline V gene lookup returns CDR1 ENHRY and CDR2 SYGVKD. V shed 6 bases, J shed 5 bases, and the junction held 5 bases outside the gene matches. The CDR3 covers 14 residues. The CDR3 DNA is TGTGCCATCAGAACCGGGACAGGGGGCGACGAGCAGTACTTC. It is translated as CAIRTGTGGDEQYF.

The chain combines TRBV20-1 with TRBJ2-4, with 7 bases that match TRBD1. The V gene end was trimmed by 0 bases and the J gene end by 1 base; junction bases not matched to a gene: 3. This CDR3 spans 15 amino acids. The V gene's germline CDR1 is DFQATT and CDR2 SNEGSKA (reference sequence). The CDR3 sequence is CSARDGQVAKNIQYF. CDR3 coding DNA: TGCAGTGCTAGAGACGGACAGGTCGCCAAAAACATTCAGTACTTC.